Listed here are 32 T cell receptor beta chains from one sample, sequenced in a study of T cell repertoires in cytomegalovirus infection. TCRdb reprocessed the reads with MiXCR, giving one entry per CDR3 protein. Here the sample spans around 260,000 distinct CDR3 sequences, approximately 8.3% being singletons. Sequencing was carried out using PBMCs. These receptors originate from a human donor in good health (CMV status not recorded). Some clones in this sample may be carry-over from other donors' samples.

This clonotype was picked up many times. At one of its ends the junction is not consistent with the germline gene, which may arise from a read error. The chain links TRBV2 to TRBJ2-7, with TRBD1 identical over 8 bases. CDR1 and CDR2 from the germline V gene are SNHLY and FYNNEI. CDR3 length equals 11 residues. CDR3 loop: CASSEGTGGEF. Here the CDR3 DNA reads TGTGCCAGCAGTGAGGGGACAGGTGGAGAGTTC.

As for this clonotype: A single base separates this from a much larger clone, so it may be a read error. The CDR3 coding sequence is TGTGCCAGCAGCTTCAAGGGTGTCGGGGAGCTGTTTTTT. It translates to CASSFKGVGELFF. This chain links TRBV7-2 with TRBJ2-2; no firm D call. Deletions cut 3 bases from V and 7 bases from J, with 9 bases between. This CDR3 is 13 amino acids long. Per the germline V gene, CDR1 is SGHTA and CDR2 is FQGNSA.

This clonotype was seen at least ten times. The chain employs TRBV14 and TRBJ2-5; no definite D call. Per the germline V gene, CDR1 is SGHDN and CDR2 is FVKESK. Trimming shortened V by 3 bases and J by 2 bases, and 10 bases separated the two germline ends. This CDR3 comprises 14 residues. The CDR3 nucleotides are TGTGCCAGCAGCCATGGGATCATACAAGAGACCCAGTACTTC. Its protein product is CASSHGIIQETQYF.

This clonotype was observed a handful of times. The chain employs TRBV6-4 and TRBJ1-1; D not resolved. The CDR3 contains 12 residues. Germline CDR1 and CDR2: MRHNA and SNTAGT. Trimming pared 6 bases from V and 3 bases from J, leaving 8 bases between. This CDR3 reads CASRERDTEAFF. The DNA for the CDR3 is TGTGCCAGCAGGGAAAGGGACACTGAAGCTTTCTTT.

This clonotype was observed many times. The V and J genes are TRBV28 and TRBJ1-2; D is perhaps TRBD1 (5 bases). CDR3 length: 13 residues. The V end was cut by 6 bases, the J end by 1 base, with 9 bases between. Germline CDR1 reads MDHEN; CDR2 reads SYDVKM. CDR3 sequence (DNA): TGTGCCAGCAGGGACGACAGTAACTATGGCTACACCTTC. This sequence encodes CASRDDSNYGYTF.

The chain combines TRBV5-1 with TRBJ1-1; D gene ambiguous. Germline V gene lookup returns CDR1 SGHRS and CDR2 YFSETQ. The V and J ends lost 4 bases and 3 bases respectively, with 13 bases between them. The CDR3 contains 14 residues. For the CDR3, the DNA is TGCGCCAGCAGCCCGGGATTAGTGGACACTGAAGCTTTCTTT. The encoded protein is CASSPGLVDTEAFF.

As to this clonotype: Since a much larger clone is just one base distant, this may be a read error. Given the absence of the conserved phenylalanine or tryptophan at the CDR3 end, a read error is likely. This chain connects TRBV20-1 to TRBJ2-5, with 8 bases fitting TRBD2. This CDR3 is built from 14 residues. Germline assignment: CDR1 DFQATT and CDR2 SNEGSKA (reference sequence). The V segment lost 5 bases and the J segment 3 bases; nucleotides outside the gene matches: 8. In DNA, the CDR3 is TGCAGTGCTTCAATAGCGGGGTGGAAAGAGACCCAGTACCTC. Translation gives CSASIAGWKETQYL.

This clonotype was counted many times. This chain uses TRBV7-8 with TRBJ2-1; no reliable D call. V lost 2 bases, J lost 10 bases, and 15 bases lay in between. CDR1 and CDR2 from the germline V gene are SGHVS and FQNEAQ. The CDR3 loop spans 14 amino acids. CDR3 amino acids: CASSLRPGRREQFF. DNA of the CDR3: TGTGCCAGCAGCTTACGCCCAGGTCGAAGAGAGCAGTTCTTC.

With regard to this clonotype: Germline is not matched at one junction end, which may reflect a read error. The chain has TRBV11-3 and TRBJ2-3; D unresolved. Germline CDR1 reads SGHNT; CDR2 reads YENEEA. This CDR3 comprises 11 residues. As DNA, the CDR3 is TGTGCCAGCGGCTTATCAGATACGCAGTATTTT. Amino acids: CASGLSDTQYF. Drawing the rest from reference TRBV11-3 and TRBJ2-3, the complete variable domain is EAGVVQSPRYKIIEKKQPVAFWCNPISGHNTLYWYLQNLGQGPELLIRYENEEAVDDSQLPKDRFSAERLKGVDSTLKIQPAELGDSAVYLCASGLSDTQYFGPGTRLTVL.

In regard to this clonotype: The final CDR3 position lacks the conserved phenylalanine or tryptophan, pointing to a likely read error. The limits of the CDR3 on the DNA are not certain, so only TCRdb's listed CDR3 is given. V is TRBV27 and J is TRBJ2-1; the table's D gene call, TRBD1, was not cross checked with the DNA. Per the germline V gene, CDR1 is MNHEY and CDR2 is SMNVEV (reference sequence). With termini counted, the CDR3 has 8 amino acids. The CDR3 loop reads CPVPTAAL.

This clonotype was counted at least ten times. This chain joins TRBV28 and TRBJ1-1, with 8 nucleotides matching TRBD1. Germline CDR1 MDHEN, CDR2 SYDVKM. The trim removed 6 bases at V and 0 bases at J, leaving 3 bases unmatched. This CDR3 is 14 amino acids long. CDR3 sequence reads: CASRTGGMNTEAFF. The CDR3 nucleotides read TGTGCCAGCAGAACAGGGGGAATGAACACTGAAGCTTTCTTT.

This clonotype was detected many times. This chain's CDR3 is CASSLARSAQTSNTEAFF. CDR3 DNA sequence: TGTGCCAGCAGCTTAGCTAGGTCGGCGCAGACCTCGAACACTGAAGCTTTCTTT. J is TRBJ1-1 and V is TRBV7-6; D is uncertain. Germline V gene lookup returns CDR1 SGHVS and CDR2 FNYEAQ. Deletions cut 0 bases from V and 1 base from J, with 18 bases between. The CDR3 extends over 18 amino acids.

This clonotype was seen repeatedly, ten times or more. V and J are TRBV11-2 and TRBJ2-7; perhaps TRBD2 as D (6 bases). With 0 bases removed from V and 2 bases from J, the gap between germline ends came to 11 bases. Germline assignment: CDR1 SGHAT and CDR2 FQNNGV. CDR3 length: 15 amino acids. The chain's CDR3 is CASSLERDPAYEQYF. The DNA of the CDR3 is TGTGCCAGCAGCTTAGAGCGGGACCCAGCCTACGAGCAGTACTTC.

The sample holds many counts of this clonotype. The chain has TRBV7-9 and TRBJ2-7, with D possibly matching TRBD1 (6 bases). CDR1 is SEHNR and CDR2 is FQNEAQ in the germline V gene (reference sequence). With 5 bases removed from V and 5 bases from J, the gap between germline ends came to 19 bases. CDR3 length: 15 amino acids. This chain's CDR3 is CASSQEGGVKNEQYF. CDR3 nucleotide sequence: TGTGCCAGCAGCCAAGAAGGGGGAGTGAAGAACGAGCAGTACTTC.

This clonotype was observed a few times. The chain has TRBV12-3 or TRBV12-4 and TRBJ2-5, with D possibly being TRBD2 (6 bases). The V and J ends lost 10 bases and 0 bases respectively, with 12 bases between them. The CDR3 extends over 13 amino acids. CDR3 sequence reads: CAIHGGNQETQYF. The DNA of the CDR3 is TGTGCCATTCACGGGGGAAACCAAGAGACCCAGTACTTC.

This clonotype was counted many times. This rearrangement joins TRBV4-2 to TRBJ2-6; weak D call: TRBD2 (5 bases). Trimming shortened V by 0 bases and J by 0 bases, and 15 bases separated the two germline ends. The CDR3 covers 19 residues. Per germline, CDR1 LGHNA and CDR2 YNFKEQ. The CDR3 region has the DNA TGTGCCAGCAGCCAAGAAGGCCAAGAGAGGGCCTCTGGGGCCAACGTCCTGACTTTC. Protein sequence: CASSQEGQERASGANVLTF.

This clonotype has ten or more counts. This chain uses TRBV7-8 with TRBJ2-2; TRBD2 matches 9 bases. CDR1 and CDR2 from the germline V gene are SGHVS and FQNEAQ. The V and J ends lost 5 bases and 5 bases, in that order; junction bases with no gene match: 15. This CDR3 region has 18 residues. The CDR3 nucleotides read TGTGCCAGCAGCCCCATTGGTTTGCGGGGGGGCAGGACCGGGGAGCTGTTTTTT. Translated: CASSPIGLRGGRTGELFF.

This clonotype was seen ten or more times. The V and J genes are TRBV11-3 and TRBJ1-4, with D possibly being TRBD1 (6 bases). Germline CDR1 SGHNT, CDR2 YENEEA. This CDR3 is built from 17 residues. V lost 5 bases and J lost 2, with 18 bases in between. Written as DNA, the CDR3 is TGTGCCAGCAGCGCAGTACAGGGCATTAGGACTAATGAAAAACTGTTTTTT. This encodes CASSAVQGIRTNEKLFF.

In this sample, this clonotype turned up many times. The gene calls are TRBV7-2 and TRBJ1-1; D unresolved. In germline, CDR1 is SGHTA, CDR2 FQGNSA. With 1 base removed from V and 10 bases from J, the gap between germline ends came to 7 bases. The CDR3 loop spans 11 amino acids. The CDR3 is CASSLEGGAFF. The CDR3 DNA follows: TGTGCCAGCAGCTTAGAGGGTGGAGCTTTCTTT.

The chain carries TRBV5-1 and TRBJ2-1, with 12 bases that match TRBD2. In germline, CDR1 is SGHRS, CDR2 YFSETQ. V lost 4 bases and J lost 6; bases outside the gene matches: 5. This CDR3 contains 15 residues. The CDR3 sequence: CASSLLAGGTNEQFF. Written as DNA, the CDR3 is TGCGCCAGCAGCCTCCTAGCGGGAGGGACCAATGAGCAGTTCTTC.

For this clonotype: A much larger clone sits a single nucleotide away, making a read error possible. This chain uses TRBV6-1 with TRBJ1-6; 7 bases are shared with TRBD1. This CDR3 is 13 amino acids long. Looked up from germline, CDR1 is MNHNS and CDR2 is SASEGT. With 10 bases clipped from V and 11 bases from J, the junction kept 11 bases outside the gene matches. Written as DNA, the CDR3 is TGTGCCAACGGTGACAGGGCGAATCCACCCCTCCACTTT. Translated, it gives CANGDRANPPLHF.

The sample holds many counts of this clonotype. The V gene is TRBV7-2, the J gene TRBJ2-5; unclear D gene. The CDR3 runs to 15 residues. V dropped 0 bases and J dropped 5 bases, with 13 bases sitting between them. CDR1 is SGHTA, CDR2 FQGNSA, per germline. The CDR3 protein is CASSLARAASETQYF. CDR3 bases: TGTGCCAGCAGCTTAGCTCGGGCAGCCTCGGAGACCCAGTACTTC.

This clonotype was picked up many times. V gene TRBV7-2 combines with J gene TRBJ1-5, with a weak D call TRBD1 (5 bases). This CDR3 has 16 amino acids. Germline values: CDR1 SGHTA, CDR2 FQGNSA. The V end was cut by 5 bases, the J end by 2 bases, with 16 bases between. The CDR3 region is CASSKTGGIGNQPQHF. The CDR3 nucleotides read TGTGCCAGCAGCAAGACGGGGGGAATTGGCAATCAGCCCCAGCATTTT.

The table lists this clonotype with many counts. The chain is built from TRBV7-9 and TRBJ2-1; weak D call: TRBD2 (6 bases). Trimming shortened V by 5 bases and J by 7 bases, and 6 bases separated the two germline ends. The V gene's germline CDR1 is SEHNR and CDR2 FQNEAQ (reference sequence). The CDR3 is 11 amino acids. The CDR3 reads CASSRGNEQFF. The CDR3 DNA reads TGTGCCAGCAGCCGGGGGAATGAGCAGTTCTTC.

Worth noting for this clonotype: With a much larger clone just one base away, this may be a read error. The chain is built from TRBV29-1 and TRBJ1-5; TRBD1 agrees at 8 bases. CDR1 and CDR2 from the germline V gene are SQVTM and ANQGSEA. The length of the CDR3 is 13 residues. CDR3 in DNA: TGCAGGGTTGGAGACAGGGGTAATCAGCCCCAGCATTTT. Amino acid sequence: CRVGDRGNQPQHF.

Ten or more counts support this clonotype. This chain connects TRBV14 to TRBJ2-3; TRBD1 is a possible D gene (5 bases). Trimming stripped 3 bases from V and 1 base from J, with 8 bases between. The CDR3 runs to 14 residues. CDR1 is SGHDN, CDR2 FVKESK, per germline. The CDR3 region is CASSHGRGTDTQYF. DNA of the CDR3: TGTGCCAGCAGCCACGGCAGGGGCACAGATACGCAGTATTTT.

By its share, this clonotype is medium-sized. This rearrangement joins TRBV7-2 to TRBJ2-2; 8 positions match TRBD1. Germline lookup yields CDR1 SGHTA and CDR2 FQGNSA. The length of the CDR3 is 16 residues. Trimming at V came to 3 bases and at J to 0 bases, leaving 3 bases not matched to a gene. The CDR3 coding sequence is TGTGCCAGCAGCTTCCCGACAGGGGCGAACACCGGGGAGCTGTTTTTT. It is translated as CASSFPTGANTGELFF.

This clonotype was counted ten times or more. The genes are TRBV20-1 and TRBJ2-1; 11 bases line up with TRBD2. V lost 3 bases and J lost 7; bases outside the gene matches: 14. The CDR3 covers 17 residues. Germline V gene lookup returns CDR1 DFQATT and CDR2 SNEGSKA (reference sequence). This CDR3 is CSARGLAALPNGNEQFF. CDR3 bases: TGCAGTGCTAGGGGACTAGCGGCACTACCGAACGGAAATGAGCAGTTCTTC.

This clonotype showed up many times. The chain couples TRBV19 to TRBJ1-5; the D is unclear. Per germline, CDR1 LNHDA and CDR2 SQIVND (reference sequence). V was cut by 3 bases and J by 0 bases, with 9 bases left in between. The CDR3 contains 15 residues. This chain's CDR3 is CASSILQNSNQPQHF. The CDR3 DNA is TGTGCCAGTAGTATCTTGCAGAATAGCAATCAGCCCCAGCATTTT.

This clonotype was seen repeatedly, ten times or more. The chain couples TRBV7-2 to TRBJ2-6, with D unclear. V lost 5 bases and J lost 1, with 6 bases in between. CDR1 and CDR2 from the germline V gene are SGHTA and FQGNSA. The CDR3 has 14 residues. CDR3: CASSATSGANVLTF. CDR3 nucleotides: TGTGCCAGCAGCGCCACTTCTGGGGCCAACGTCCTGACTTTC.

In DNA, the CDR3 is TGTGCCAGCAGCTTCGGGACTGCTTACAATGAGCAGTTCTTC. It yields the protein CASSFGTAYNEQFF. This chain uses TRBV7-2 with TRBJ2-1, with a tentative D call TRBD2 (6 bases). The germline V gene has CDR1 SGHTA and CDR2 FQGNSA. The CDR3 spans 14 residues. Trimming took off 3 bases at V and 4 bases at J, with 10 bases between the two ends. Full variable domain (rest looked up from reference TRBV7-2 and TRBJ2-1): GAGVSQSPSNKVTEKGKDVELRCDPISGHTALYWYRQSLGQGLEFLIYFQGNSAPDKSGLPSDRFSAERTGGSVSTLTIQRTQQEDSAVYLCASSFGTAYNEQFFGPGTRLTVL.

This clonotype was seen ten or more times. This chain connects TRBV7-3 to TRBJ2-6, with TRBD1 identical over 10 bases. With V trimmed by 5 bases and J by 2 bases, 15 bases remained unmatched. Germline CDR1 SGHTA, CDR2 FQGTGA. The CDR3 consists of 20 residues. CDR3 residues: CASSLYPGQGLSTGANVLTF. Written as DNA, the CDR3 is TGTGCCAGCAGCCTCTACCCGGGACAGGGGTTATCGACTGGGGCCAACGTCCTGACTTTC.